This passage covers 2 T cell receptor beta chains from one sample sequenced in a study of long-term antiretroviral therapy in people with HIV. It was version v3.0 of the immunoSEQ assay that was run at survey level. TCRdb keeps only in-frame clones here, not all; method: immunoSEQ multiplex PCR. The data show roughly 8,500 clones, approximately 84% seen once. Sequenced here: unsorted PBMCs, sampled 2.5 to 2.7 years before starting antiretroviral therapy. The source is a man aged 35 to 55 with HIV.

This clone was recorded a few times. V is TRBV5-1 and J is TRBJ2-1, with 8 bases matching TRBD2. The germline V gene encodes CDR1 SGHRS and CDR2 YFSETQ. V shed 0 bases and J 0 bases; nucleotides not matched to a gene: 2. The CDR3 totals 16 residues. CDR3 sequence reads: CASSLASGGSYNEQFF. The CDR3 region has the DNA TGCGCCAGCAGCTTGGCCAGCGGGGGCTCCTACAATGAGCAGTTCTTC.

This rearrangement joins TRBV5-1 to TRBJ2-1, with 9 bases matching TRBD1. CDR3 length: 14 amino acids. CDR1 is SGHRS and CDR2 is YFSETQ in the germline V gene. V gave up 3 bases and J gave up 5 bases; unmatched junction bases: 3. The CDR3 DNA is TGCGCCAGCAGCTCCCGACAGGGGGACAATGAGCAGTTCTTC. Protein: CASSSRQGDNEQFF.